One and the same sample provided the 10 T cell receptor beta chains below, sequenced in a study of T cells in Graves' hyperthyroidism and ophthalmopathy. The CDR3 regions of TCR beta were amplified from RNA transcripts. With the HTBI primer set, the TCR CDR3 went through a first round of RT-PCR. TCRdb reanalysed the multiplex PCR reads using MiXCR and keeps one entry per CDR3 protein. The sample yields approximately 400,000 distinct CDR3 sequences, just under 25% seen once. Material for sequencing was blood. The receptors shown here come from a man in his fifties with Graves' hyperthyroidism.

There are many counts of this clonotype. This sequence joins TRBV7-3 and TRBJ2-3; D unclear. Trimming pared 3 bases from V and 1 base from J, leaving 8 bases between. The CDR3 is 14 amino acids. Germline loops: CDR1 SGHTA, CDR2 FQGTGA. The CDR3 reads CASSLRDGTDTQYF. In DNA, the CDR3 is TGTGCCAGCAGCTTGCGCGACGGCACAGATACGCAGTATTTT.

This clonotype has a count of ten or more. The chain uses TRBV2 and TRBJ1-1; D remains ambiguous. Germline V gives CDR1 SNHLY, CDR2 FYNNEI. CDR3 length equals 12 residues. The V end lost 3 bases, the J end lost 7 bases, and 9 bases lay between the germline ends. The CDR3 coding sequence is TGTGCCAGCAGTGATTATAGAGATGAAGCTTTCTTT. It yields the protein CASSDYRDEAFF.

This clonotype was recorded many times. The chain is built from TRBV6-1 and TRBJ1-1; possibly TRBD1 for D (6 bases). The CDR3 is 12 residues long. Germline CDR1 is MNHNS and CDR2 is SASEGT. The ends were cut back, 5 bases at V and 8 bases at J, with 12 bases in the middle. CDR3 sequence (DNA): TGTGCCAGCAGTCGTACAGGGAGCGAAGCTTTCTTT. It encodes CASSRTGSEAFF.

The sample holds a few counts of this clonotype. CDR3 nucleotides: TGTGCCAGCCAGCGGGAGGGCCGCTCCTACGAGCAGTACTTC. It yields the protein CASQREGRSYEQYF. The gene calls are TRBV6-2 or TRBV6-3 and TRBJ2-7; 10 bases line up with TRBD2. Germline values: CDR1 MNHEY, CDR2 SVGEGT. This CDR3 is built from 14 residues. Trimming at V came to 8 bases and at J to 0 bases, leaving 4 bases not matched to a gene.

This clonotype was picked up many times. This chain connects TRBV11-2 to TRBJ2-7; 11 bases are a match to TRBD1. Germline CDR1 and CDR2: SGHAT and FQNNGV. V dropped 7 bases and J dropped 4; count of bases not matched to a gene: 9. The length of the CDR3 is 15 residues. The CDR3 DNA reads as TGTGCCAGCACCCCCCAGGGACAGGGGGATTACGAGCAGTACTTC. Translated: CASTPQGQGDYEQYF.

In its sample, this clonotype was seen many times. The CDR3 DNA is TGTGCCAGCTCAAAGGGGGATACTGAAGCTTTCTTT. It encodes CASSKGDTEAFF. The V call is TRBV18, the J call TRBJ1-1; possible D gene TRBD1, 6 bases. The CDR3 loop spans 12 amino acids. Germline V CDR1 and CDR2: KGHSH, LQKENI. Trimming removed 5 bases from V and 5 bases from J, with 9 bases in between.

This clonotype appeared a few times. The chain has TRBV11-2 and TRBJ2-1; 11 nucleotides match TRBD2. The CDR3 consists of 16 residues. V was clipped by 6 bases and J by 5 bases; unmatched bases: 9. CDR1 SGHAT and CDR2 FQNNGV come from the germline V gene. CDR3 sequence (DNA): TGTGCCAGCAGTACTCTGCCGGGACTAGCGGACAATGAGCAGTTCTTC. Its protein is CASSTLPGLADNEQFF.

The chain has TRBV12-3 or TRBV12-4 and TRBJ2-6; D is possibly TRBD1 (6 bases). V lost 4 bases, J lost 0 bases, and 10 bases lay in between. CDR3 length: 16 amino acids. The CDR3 DNA reads TGTGCCAGCAGTTACTCAGGGGACTCTGGGGCCAACGTCCTGACTTTC. Translating gives CASSYSGDSGANVLTF.

This clonotype was detected many times. This chain links TRBV29-1 with TRBJ2-7, with D possibly matching TRBD1 (5 bases). Trimming shortened V by 6 bases and J by 1 base, and 10 bases separated the two germline ends. CDR3 length: 12 residues. Germline V gives CDR1 SQVTM, CDR2 ANQGSEA. Here the CDR3 DNA reads TGCAGCGTCGCAGGACAATCCTACGAGCAGTACTTC. This sequence encodes CSVAGQSYEQYF.

This clonotype appeared a few times. The chain carries TRBV20-1 and TRBJ2-7; perhaps D is TRBD1 or TRBD2 (5 bases each). Deletions cut 1 base from V and 0 bases from J, with 13 bases between. The CDR3 loop spans 15 amino acids. Germline V gene lookup returns CDR1 DFQATT and CDR2 SNEGSKA (reference sequence). The CDR3 DNA sequence: TGCAGTGCTAGAGGGTCTGGGACCGCCTCCTACGAGCAGTACTTC. It encodes CSARGSGTASYEQYF.